The 24 T cell receptor beta chains below come from one sample, sequenced in a study of blood T cell repertoires in COVID-19. TCRdb's table, derived via immunoSEQ multiplex PCR, lists solely in-frame clones and lacks some. Counted here are 110,000 to 150,000 clones, around 90% occurring once; the ten biggest clones make up 1.5% to 1.7%. Material: peripheral blood. Receptors originate from a woman aged 60-75 years with acute or convalescent COVID-19.

This chain joins TRBV9 and TRBJ1-1; a possible D gene is TRBD1 (5 bases). The V gene lost 4 bases and the J gene lost 0 bases, with 16 bases spanning the gap. This CDR3 has 16 amino acids. The germline gives CDR1 SGDLS, CDR2 YYNGEE. The CDR3 spells CASSPHYGGMNTEAFF. DNA of the CDR3: TGTGCCAGCAGCCCCCACTATGGGGGGATGAACACTGAAGCTTTCTTT.

The rearrangement links TRBV5-1 to TRBJ1-1, with 9 bases identical to TRBD1. V was pared by 0 bases and J by 4 bases, with 4 bases of the junction left unmatched. The CDR3 spans 15 residues. CDR1 SGHRS and CDR2 YFSETQ come from the germline V gene. Here the CDR3 reads CASSLETGGLTEAFF. Written as DNA, the CDR3 is TGCGCCAGCAGCTTGGAGACAGGGGGACTCACTGAAGCTTTCTTT.

The J gene is TRBJ1-4, the V gene TRBV6-5, with D unclear. The CDR3 contains 14 residues. Trimming removed 6 bases from V and 5 bases from J, with 13 bases in between. The germline gives CDR1 MNHEY, CDR2 SVGAGI. In DNA form, the CDR3 reads TGTGCCAGCAGCAATGCAGACTCAAATGAAAAACTGTTTTTT. Residues: CASSNADSNEKLFF.

This clone was counted a few times. This chain uses TRBV2 with TRBJ1-5, with 7 bases matching TRBD1. V lost 4 bases to trimming and J lost 1 base; unmatched junction nucleotides: 1. Germline V gene lookup returns CDR1 SNHLY and CDR2 FYNNEI. CDR3 length: 14 residues. The CDR3 nucleotides read TGTGCCAGCAGTGTACAGGGGAGCAATCAGCCCCAGCATTTT. Translation gives CASSVQGSNQPQHF.

The chain is built from TRBV9 and TRBJ1-5, with a tentative D call TRBD1 (5 bases). The length of the CDR3 is 16 residues. Germline CDR1 SGDLS, CDR2 YYNGEE. V dropped 4 bases and J dropped 0 bases, with 14 bases sitting between them. This CDR3 reads CASSSGQSYSNQPQHF. Here the CDR3 DNA reads TGTGCCAGCAGCTCAGGGCAAAGCTATAGCAATCAGCCCCAGCATTTT.

The CDR3 nucleotides are TGCGCCAGCAGCCCCAAAGCCGGGAACTATGGCTACACCTTC. Its protein is CASSPKAGNYGYTF. The rearrangement joins TRBV4-1 to TRBJ1-2; D is unresolved. The CDR3 sequence is 14 residues long. V was clipped by 4 bases and J by 2 bases, with 11 bases between them. In germline, CDR1 is MGHRA, CDR2 YSYEKL.

The rearrangement uses TRBV19 and TRBJ1-5; no firm D call. V was shortened by 5 bases and J by 0 bases, with 5 bases between the two germline ends. The germline V gene encodes CDR1 LNHDA and CDR2 SQIVND (reference sequence). There are 13 residues in the CDR3. The CDR3 region has the DNA TGTGCCAGTAGTGTCAATAGCAATCAGCCCCAGCATTTT. The encoded protein is CASSVNSNQPQHF.

The chain joins TRBV5-8 to TRBJ1-1; perhaps TRBD1 as D (5 bases). This CDR3 is 14 amino acids long. V was cut by 4 bases and J by 5 bases, with 15 bases left in between. From germline, CDR1 is SGHTS and CDR2 YDEGEE. CDR3 sequence: CASSADREGTEAFF. The CDR3 DNA reads TGTGCCAGCAGCGCGGACCGGGAGGGGACTGAAGCTTTCTTT.

The chain has TRBV5-5 and TRBJ1-5; D is possibly TRBD1 (6 bases). V dropped 3 bases and J dropped 2 bases, with 18 bases sitting between them. This CDR3 comprises 17 residues. Germline V gene sequence: CDR1 SGHKS, CDR2 YYEKEE (reference sequence). In nucleotides, the CDR3 is TGTGCCAGCAGCTCAACAGGGAAGTTAGGCGGCAATCAGCCCCAGCATTTT. Its protein product is CASSSTGKLGGNQPQHF. The variable domain in full, with the rest retrieved from reference TRBV5-5 and TRBJ1-5, is DAGVTQSPTHLIKTRGQQVTLRCSPISGHKSVSWYQQVLGQGPQFIFQYYEKEERGRGNFPDRFSARQFPNYSSELNVNALLLGDSALYLCASSSTGKLGGNQPQHFGDGTRLSIL.

CDR3 in DNA: TGTGCCAGCAGCCACCCCAGTTCAGGTGACACTGAAGCTTTCTTT. This codes for CASSHPSSGDTEAFF. V is TRBV6-2 or TRBV6-3 and J is TRBJ1-1; D remains ambiguous. V shed 6 bases and J shed 3 bases, with 17 bases lying between them. The V gene's germline CDR1 is MNHEY and CDR2 SVGEGT. This CDR3 comprises 15 residues.

The V call is TRBV28, the J call TRBJ1-2; D gene uncertain. Trimming shortened V by 5 bases and J by 8 bases, and 18 bases separated the two germline ends. This CDR3 is 14 amino acids long. Per the germline V gene, CDR1 is MDHEN and CDR2 is SYDVKM. CDR3 sequence (DNA): TGTGCCAGCAGTGATTGGGCGGGGAATATAGGCTACACCTTC. This translates into CASSDWAGNIGYTF.

This rearrangement joins TRBV7-8 to TRBJ1-3; 9 nucleotides agree with TRBD1. The CDR3 extends over 14 amino acids. The J segment lost 8 bases and the V segment lost 4 bases, leaving 6 bases of the junction unmatched. Germline lookup yields CDR1 SGHVS and CDR2 FQNEAQ. CDR3 sequence reads: CASSWTGAADTIYF. The CDR3 DNA reads as TGTGCCAGCAGCTGGACAGGGGCCGCGGACACCATATATTTT.

This clone has a single count. The rearrangement links TRBV7-9 to TRBJ1-6; maybe TRBD1 (5 bases). Per germline, CDR1 SEHNR and CDR2 FQNEAQ (reference sequence). V was pared by 5 bases and J by 7 bases, with 21 bases between. The CDR3 totals 17 residues. The CDR3 loop reads CASSPAPPGTVNSPLHF. The CDR3 region has the DNA TGTGCCAGCAGCCCCGCCCCCCCCGGGACTGTAAATTCACCCCTCCACTTT.

The chain combines TRBV11-2 with TRBJ2-5; D uncertain. V was pared by 3 bases and J by 2 bases, with 10 bases between. Germline V gene lookup returns CDR1 SGHAT and CDR2 FQNNGV. There are 14 residues in the CDR3. This chain's CDR3 is CASSFDTGQETQYF. The DNA for the CDR3 is TGTGCCAGCAGCTTTGACACTGGACAAGAGACCCAGTACTTC.

The chain combines TRBV7-2 with TRBJ2-3, with a possible D match to TRBD1 (5 bases). Germline assignment: CDR1 SGHTA and CDR2 FQGNSA. Trimming cost V 5 bases and J 6 bases, with 18 bases left between them. The CDR3 consists of 15 residues. The chain's CDR3 is CASSRRTGSGDTQYF. Here the CDR3 DNA reads TGTGCCAGCAGCCGTCGGACGGGTTCAGGGGATACGCAGTATTTT.

This clone has just one count. The chain recombines TRBV5-1 with TRBJ2-5; 8 nucleotides agree with TRBD2. Germline-derived CDR1 and CDR2 are SGHRS and YFSETQ. The CDR3 consists of 14 residues. Trimming cost V 5 bases and J 5 bases; bases outside gene matches: 8. CDR3 DNA sequence: TGCGCCAGCAGTAACACGGGGGGGCTGGAGACCCAGTACTTC. The encoded protein is CASSNTGGLETQYF. Supplemented by reference TRBV5-1 and TRBJ2-5, the full variable domain reads KAGVTQTPRYLIKTRGQQVTLSCSPISGHRSVSWYQQTPGQGLQFLFEYFSETQRNKGNFPGRFSGRQFSNSRSEMNVSTLELGDSALYLCASSNTGGLETQYFGPGTRLLVL.

This clone was observed a few times. This sequence joins TRBV5-1 and TRBJ2-2; D might be TRBD1 (5 bases). The germline CDR1 and CDR2 sequences are SGHRS and YFSETQ. This CDR3 has 15 amino acids. V was pared by 1 base and J by 4 bases, with 11 bases between. The CDR3 loop reads CASSLRQGSTGELFF. DNA for the CDR3: TGCGCCAGCAGCTTGAGGCAGGGAAGCACCGGGGAGCTGTTTTTT.

The chain uses TRBV11-2 and TRBJ1-1, with D unresolved. The CDR3 has 12 residues. The ends were cut back, 5 bases at V and 7 bases at J, with 11 bases in the middle. The germline V gene has CDR1 SGHAT and CDR2 FQNNGV. CDR3: CASSHNSIEAFF. The DNA for the CDR3 is TGTGCCAGCAGCCACAACAGCATTGAAGCTTTCTTT.

J is TRBJ1-4 and V is TRBV4-2, with D maybe TRBD1 (6 bases). In germline, CDR1 is LGHNA, CDR2 YNFKEQ. Deletions cut 1 base from V and 3 bases from J, with 15 bases between. This CDR3 spans 17 amino acids. The CDR3 DNA sequence: TGTGCCAGCAGCCAAGCGGATCTCCCAGGGGCTAATGAAAAACTGTTTTTT. Translating gives CASSQADLPGANEKLFF.

The chain joins TRBV15 to TRBJ1-1; D is unclear. Trimming shortened V by 1 base and J by 11 bases, and 17 bases separated the two germline ends. Germline-derived CDR1 and CDR2 are LNHNV and YYDKDF (reference sequence). This CDR3 has 14 residues. CDR3: CATSRAVDGREAFF. CDR3 nucleotides: TGTGCCACCAGCAGAGCCGTGGACGGGAGAGAGGCTTTCTTT.

The J gene is TRBJ2-1, the V gene TRBV30; 9 positions match TRBD2. The CDR3 extends over 15 amino acids. The ends lost 2 bases at V and 8 bases at J; junction bases unmatched: 10. The germline V gene has CDR1 GTSNPN and CDR2 SVGIG (reference sequence). The CDR3: CAWSPGLAQIDEQFF. The CDR3 DNA reads TGTGCCTGGAGTCCGGGACTAGCCCAAATCGATGAGCAGTTCTTC.

The V gene is TRBV28, the J gene TRBJ1-1; no clear D gene. CDR1 and CDR2 (germline): MDHEN, SYDVKM. Deletions cut 2 bases from V and 4 bases from J, with 11 bases between. The CDR3 totals 14 residues. In nucleotides, the CDR3 is TGTGCCAGCAGTTTAGCCGGAGCGCGCACTGAAGCTTTCTTT. It encodes CASSLAGARTEAFF.

The chain joins TRBV30 to TRBJ2-7; TRBD1 matches at 7 bases. The CDR3 consists of 14 residues. In germline, CDR1 is GTSNPN, CDR2 SVGIG (reference sequence). J gave up 3 bases and V 1 base, and 6 bases lay outside the gene matches. CDR3 in DNA: TGTGCCTGGAGTGCTGGACAGGCAAACTACGAGCAGTACTTC. Amino acid sequence: CAWSAGQANYEQYF.

The chain joins TRBV10-3 to TRBJ1-2, with D possibly being TRBD1 (5 bases). The V and J ends lost 6 bases and 4 bases respectively, with 9 bases between them. Germline V CDR1 and CDR2: ENHRY, SYGVKD. The CDR3 spans 12 residues. CDR3 coding DNA: TGTGCCATCAGCCAGCAGGGCTATGGCTACACCTTC. This encodes CAISQQGYGYTF.